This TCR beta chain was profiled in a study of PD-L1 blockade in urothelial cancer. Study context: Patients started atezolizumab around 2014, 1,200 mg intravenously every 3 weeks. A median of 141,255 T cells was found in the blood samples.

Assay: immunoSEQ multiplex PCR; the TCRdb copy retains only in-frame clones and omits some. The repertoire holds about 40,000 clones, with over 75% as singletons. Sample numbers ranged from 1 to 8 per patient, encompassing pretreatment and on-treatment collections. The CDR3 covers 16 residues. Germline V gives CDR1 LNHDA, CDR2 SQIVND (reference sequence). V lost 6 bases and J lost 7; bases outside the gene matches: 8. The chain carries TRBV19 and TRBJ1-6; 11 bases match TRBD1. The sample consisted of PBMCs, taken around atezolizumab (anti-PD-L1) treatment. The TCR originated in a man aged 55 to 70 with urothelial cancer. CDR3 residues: CASSHGQGAPNSPLHF. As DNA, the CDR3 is TGTGCCAGTAGCCATGGACAGGGGGCGCCCAATTCACCCCTCCACTTT.